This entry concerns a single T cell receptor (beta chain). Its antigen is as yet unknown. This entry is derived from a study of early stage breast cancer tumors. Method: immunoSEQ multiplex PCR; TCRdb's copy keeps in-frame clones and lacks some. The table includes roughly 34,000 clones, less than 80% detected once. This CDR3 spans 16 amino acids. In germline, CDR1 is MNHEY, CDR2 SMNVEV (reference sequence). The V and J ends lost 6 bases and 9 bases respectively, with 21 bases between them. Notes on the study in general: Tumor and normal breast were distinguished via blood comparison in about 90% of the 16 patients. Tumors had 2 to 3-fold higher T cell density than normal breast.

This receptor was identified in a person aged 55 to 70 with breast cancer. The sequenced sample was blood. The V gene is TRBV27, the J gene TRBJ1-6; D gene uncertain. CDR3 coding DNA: TGTGCCAGCAGCCGAGACGACCCGGCCAAGGGTTCACCCCTCCACTTT. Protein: CASSRDDPAKGSPLHF.